Each of the 19 T cell receptor beta chains below was sequenced from the same sample in a study of PD-L1 blockade in urothelial cancer. The time point denotes: peripheral blood 6 weeks after treatment start. Sequenced by immunoSEQ multiplex PCR; TCRdb stores in-frame clones only, minus some. The sample holds roughly 100,000 clones, less than 85% seen once. The sample here was PBMCs, taken around atezolizumab (anti-PD-L1) treatment. All receptors derive from a man aged 65 to 85 with urothelial cancer.

The genes are TRBV5-1 and TRBJ1-1; 8 positions agree with TRBD1. The CDR3 spans 16 residues. Trimming at V came to 0 bases and at J to 4 bases, leaving 8 bases not matched to a gene. Germline V gene sequence: CDR1 SGHRS, CDR2 YFSETQ. For the CDR3, the DNA is TGCGCCAGCAGCTTGGTATTAACAGGGGGGACCACTGAAGCTTTCTTT. It translates to CASSLVLTGGTTEAFF.

This clone was counted a single time. J is TRBJ2-3 and V is TRBV29-1, with 9 bases fitting TRBD2. CDR3 length: 14 amino acids. J gave up 1 base and V 7 bases, and 6 bases lay outside the gene matches. Germline lookup yields CDR1 SQVTM and CDR2 ANQGSEA. CDR3 nucleotides: TGCAGCGCCAGCGGGGGGCAGGGCACAGATACGCAGTATTTT. The encoded protein is CSASGGQGTDTQYF.

The rearrangement uses TRBV9 and TRBJ2-3; no reliable D call. V lost 4 bases to trimming and J lost 4 bases, with 7 bases between them. From germline, CDR1 is SGDLS and CDR2 YYNGEE. The CDR3 is 12 amino acids. CDR3 coding DNA: TGTGCCAGCAGCCCCCGGTCAGATACGCAGTATTTT. Amino acids: CASSPRSDTQYF.

V is TRBV7-9 and J is TRBJ1-1; 8 positions match TRBD1. The V gene's germline CDR1 is SEHNR and CDR2 FQNEAQ (reference sequence). V lost 3 bases to trimming and J lost 0 bases; unmatched junction nucleotides: 3. This CDR3 is 15 amino acids long. CDR3 bases: TGTGCCAGCAGCTTCGAGGACAGGGTGAACACTGAAGCTTTCTTT. It specifies CASSFEDRVNTEAFF. Variable domain in full (rest from reference TRBV7-9 and TRBJ1-1): DTGVSQNPRHKITKRGQNVTFRCDPISEHNRLYWYRQTLGQGPEFLTYFQNEAQLEKSRLLSDRFSAERPKGSFSTLEIQRTEQGDSAMYLCASSFEDRVNTEAFFGQGTRLTVV.

The chain links TRBV5-1 to TRBJ1-5, with 9 nucleotides matching TRBD1. The germline V gene has CDR1 SGHRS and CDR2 YFSETQ. V was clipped by 4 bases and J by 5 bases; unmatched bases: 7. This CDR3 region has 15 residues. The CDR3 sequence is CASSTGQGFDQPQHF. The CDR3 DNA reads as TGCGCCAGCAGCACGGGACAGGGTTTTGATCAGCCCCAGCATTTT.

The chain recombines TRBV6-5 with TRBJ1-2, with 10 positions matching TRBD1. This CDR3 is built from 14 residues. J gave up 4 bases and V 5 bases, and 4 bases lay outside the gene matches. CDR1 is MNHEY, CDR2 SVGAGI, per germline. CDR3 sequence reads: CASSPGTGAYGYTF. CDR3 DNA sequence: TGTGCCAGCAGTCCCGGGACAGGGGCCTATGGCTACACCTTC.

This chain uses TRBV11-2 with TRBJ1-2, with unresolved D. V gave up 6 bases and J gave up 3 bases, with 8 bases separating them. This CDR3 spans 12 amino acids. Germline CDR1 SGHAT, CDR2 FQNNGV. DNA of the CDR3: TGTGCCAGCAGTCAATCGGACTATGGCTACACCTTC. Its translation is CASSQSDYGYTF. Full variable domain (rest looked up from reference TRBV11-2 and TRBJ1-2): EAGVAQSPRYKIIEKRQSVAFWCNPISGHATLYWYQQILGQGPKLLIQFQNNGVVDDSQLPKDRFSAERLKGVDSTLKIQPAKLEDSAVYLCASSQSDYGYTFGSGTRLTVV.

The rearrangement uses TRBV9 and TRBJ2-1; 14 nucleotides align to TRBD2. Germline V gene sequence: CDR1 SGDLS, CDR2 YYNGEE. The CDR3 loop spans 20 amino acids. J gave up 0 bases and V 4 bases, and 12 bases lay outside the gene matches. The CDR3 DNA reads as TGTGCCAGCAGCCAACGAGGGGGGACTAGCGGGAGCGACTCCTACAATGAGCAGTTCTTC. It specifies CASSQRGGTSGSDSYNEQFF.

This clone was counted a single time. This chain connects TRBV5-8 to TRBJ2-2, with D uncertain. The germline CDR1 and CDR2 sequences are SGHTS and YDEGEE. This CDR3 is built from 16 residues. V was clipped by 3 bases and J by 3 bases, with 15 bases between them. DNA for the CDR3: TGTGCCAGCAGCTCTATGAGCAGGTCCTACACCGGGGAGCTGTTTTTT. It codes for CASSSMSRSYTGELFF.

This chain links TRBV6-5 with TRBJ1-6; 8 bases are a match to TRBD1. The V and J ends lost 2 bases and 8 bases, in that order; junction bases with no gene match: 2. Germline V gives CDR1 MNHEY, CDR2 SVGAGI. CDR3 length equals 14 residues. CDR3 protein: CASSYGQGYSPLHF. DNA of the CDR3: TGTGCCAGCAGTTACGGACAGGGCTATTCACCCCTCCACTTT.

The chain uses TRBV5-4 and TRBJ2-5, with 8 positions matching TRBD1. The CDR3 extends over 16 amino acids. Germline loops: CDR1 SGHNT, CDR2 YYREEE (reference sequence). V dropped 4 bases and J dropped 5; count of bases not matched to a gene: 13. CDR3: CASSQDPDRVWETQYF. The CDR3 coding sequence is TGTGCCAGCAGCCAGGACCCGGACAGGGTCTGGGAGACCCAGTACTTC.

The chain couples TRBV5-1 to TRBJ2-7, with 10 positions matching TRBD1. The length of the CDR3 is 16 residues. CDR1 and CDR2 (germline): SGHRS, YFSETQ. The trim removed 1 base at V and 6 bases at J, leaving 10 bases unmatched. The chain's CDR3 is CASSLNYGTGVVEQYF. In nucleotides, the CDR3 is TGCGCCAGCAGCTTGAACTACGGGACAGGGGTTGTCGAGCAGTACTTC.

This chain uses TRBV30 with TRBJ2-2; TRBD2 matches 8 bases. Trimming removed 4 bases from V and 4 bases from J; junction bases left unmatched: 5. Germline V gene sequence: CDR1 GTSNPN, CDR2 SVGIG (reference sequence). The CDR3 is 14 amino acids. CDR3 region: CAWTGGDSTGELFF. CDR3 bases: TGTGCCTGGACCGGGGGGGATAGCACCGGGGAGCTGTTTTTT.

This clone was detected only a few times. The chain joins TRBV2 to TRBJ1-1, with a tentative D call TRBD1 (5 bases). The CDR3 spans 15 residues. Germline V gives CDR1 SNHLY, CDR2 FYNNEI. V lost 7 bases to trimming and J lost 3 bases, with 18 bases between them. CDR3 sequence: CASKTKGVRDTEAFF. Here the CDR3 DNA reads TGTGCCAGCAAAACTAAAGGGGTTCGGGACACTGAAGCTTTCTTT.

This clone was seen only once. The chain recombines TRBV19 with TRBJ1-1; possibly TRBD1 for D (6 bases). Trimming stripped 8 bases from V and 2 bases from J, with 15 bases between. The germline V gene has CDR1 LNHDA and CDR2 SQIVND (reference sequence). There are 14 residues in the CDR3. The CDR3, as DNA: TGTGCCAGTGATAAGGGGGAAGGTAACACTGAAGCTTTCTTT. Residues: CASDKGEGNTEAFF.

The chain uses TRBV10-2 and TRBJ1-2; tentatively, D is TRBD1 (5 bases). Germline CDR1 WSHSY, CDR2 SAAADI. The length of the CDR3 is 15 residues. Trimming removed 3 bases at V and 5 bases at J, with 16 bases between. This CDR3 reads CASSEGPRAIYGYTF. CDR3 sequence (DNA): TGCGCCAGCAGTGAAGGGCCCAGGGCAATTTATGGCTACACCTTC.

This rearrangement joins TRBV16 to TRBJ1-2, with D unresolved. Germline V lookup: CDR1 KGHSY, CDR2 FQNENV. The CDR3 sequence is 14 residues long. The V and J ends lost 1 base and 3 bases respectively, with 9 bases between them. The CDR3 nucleotides are TGTGCCAGCAGCCAATTAGGGAGCCACTATGGCTACACCTTC. Amino acid sequence: CASSQLGSHYGYTF.

The chain uses TRBV9 and TRBJ2-7; 7 bases are shared with TRBD1. V dropped 2 bases and J dropped 5; count of bases not matched to a gene: 7. The germline gives CDR1 SGDLS, CDR2 YYNGEE. CDR3 length equals 14 residues. The CDR3 sequence is CASSVATGDDEQYF. CDR3 bases: TGTGCCAGCAGCGTCGCTACAGGGGACGACGAGCAGTACTTC.

The chain links TRBV27 to TRBJ2-1, with a weak D call TRBD2 (5 bases). V gave up 6 bases and J gave up 7 bases, with 16 bases separating them. Germline lookup yields CDR1 MNHEY and CDR2 SMNVEV (reference sequence). The CDR3 loop spans 14 amino acids. The CDR3 loop is CASRKTSLENEQFF. The CDR3 bases are TGTGCCAGCAGAAAAACTAGTTTAGAGAATGAGCAGTTCTTC.